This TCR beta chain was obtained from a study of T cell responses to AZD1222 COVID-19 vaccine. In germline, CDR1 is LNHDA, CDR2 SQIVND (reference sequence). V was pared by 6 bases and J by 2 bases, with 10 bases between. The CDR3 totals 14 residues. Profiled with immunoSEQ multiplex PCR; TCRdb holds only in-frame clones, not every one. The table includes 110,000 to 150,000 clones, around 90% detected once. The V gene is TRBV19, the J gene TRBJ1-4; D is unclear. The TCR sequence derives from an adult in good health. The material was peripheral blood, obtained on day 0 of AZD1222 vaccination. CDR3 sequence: CASRPRGTNEKLFF. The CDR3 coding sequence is TGTGCCAGTAGACCCCGAGGTACTAATGAAAAACTGTTTTTT.